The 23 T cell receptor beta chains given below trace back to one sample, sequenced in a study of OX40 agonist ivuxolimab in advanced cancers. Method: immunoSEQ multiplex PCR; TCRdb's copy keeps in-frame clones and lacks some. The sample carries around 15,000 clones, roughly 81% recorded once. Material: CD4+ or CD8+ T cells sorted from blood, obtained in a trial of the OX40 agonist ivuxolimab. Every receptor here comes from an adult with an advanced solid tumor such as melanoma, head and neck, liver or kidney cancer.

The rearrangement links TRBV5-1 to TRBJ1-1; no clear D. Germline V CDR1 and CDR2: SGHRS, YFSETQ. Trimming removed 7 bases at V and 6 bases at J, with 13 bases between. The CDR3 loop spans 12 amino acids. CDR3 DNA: TGCGCCAGCCGGATAGGTTTAGCTGAAGCTTTCTTT. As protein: CASRIGLAEAFF.

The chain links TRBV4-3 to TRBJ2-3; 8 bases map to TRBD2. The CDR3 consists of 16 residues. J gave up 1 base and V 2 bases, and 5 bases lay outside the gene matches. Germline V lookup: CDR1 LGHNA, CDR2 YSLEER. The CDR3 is CASSQSLAGRTDTQYF. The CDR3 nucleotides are TGCGCCAGCAGCCAATCGTTAGCGGGACGCACAGATACGCAGTATTTT.

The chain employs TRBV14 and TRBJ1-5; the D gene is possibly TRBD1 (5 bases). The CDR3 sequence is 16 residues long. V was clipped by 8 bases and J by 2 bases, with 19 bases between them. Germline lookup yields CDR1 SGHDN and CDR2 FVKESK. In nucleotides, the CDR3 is TGTGCCAGCCTAAATCGAGGAGGGGCAGGCAATCAGCCCCAGCATTTT. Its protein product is CASLNRGGAGNQPQHF.

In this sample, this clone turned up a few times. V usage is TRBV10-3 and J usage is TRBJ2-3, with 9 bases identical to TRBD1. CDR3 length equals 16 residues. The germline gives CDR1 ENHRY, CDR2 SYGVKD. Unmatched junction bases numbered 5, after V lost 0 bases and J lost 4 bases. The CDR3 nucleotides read TGTGCCATCAGTGAGTCGCCAGGACAGGGGTCAGATACGCAGTATTTT. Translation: CAISESPGQGSDTQYF.

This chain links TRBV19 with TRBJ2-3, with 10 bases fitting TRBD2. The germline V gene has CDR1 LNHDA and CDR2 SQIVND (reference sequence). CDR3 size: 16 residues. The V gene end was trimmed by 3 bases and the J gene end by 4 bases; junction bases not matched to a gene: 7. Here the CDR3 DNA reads TGTGCCAGTAGTATTGCGGCTAGCGGGAGCCCAGATACGCAGTATTTT. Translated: CASSIAASGSPDTQYF.

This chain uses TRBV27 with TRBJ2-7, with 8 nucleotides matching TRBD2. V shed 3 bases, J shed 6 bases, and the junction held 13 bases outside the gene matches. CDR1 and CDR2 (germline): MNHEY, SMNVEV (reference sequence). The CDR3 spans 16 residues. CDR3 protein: CASSLGGALAGREQYF. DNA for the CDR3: TGTGCCAGCAGTTTGGGGGGGGCTTTAGCGGGGCGCGAGCAGTACTTC.

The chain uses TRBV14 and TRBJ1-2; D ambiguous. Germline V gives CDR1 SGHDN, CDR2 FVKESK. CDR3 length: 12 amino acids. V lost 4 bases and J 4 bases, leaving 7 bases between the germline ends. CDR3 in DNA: TGTGCCAGCAGCCGAGAGGGCTATGGCTACACCTTC. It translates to CASSREGYGYTF.

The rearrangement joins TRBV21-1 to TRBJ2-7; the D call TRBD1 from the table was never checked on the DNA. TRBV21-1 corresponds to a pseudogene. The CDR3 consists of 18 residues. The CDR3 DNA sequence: TGTGCCAGCAGCTTCTGGACAGGGATGGGGCGAGGGCCCTACGAGCAGTACTTC. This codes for CASSFWTGMGRGPYEQYF.

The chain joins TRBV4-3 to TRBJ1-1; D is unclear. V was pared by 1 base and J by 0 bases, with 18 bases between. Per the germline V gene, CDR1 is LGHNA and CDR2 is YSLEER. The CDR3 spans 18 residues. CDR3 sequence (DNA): TGCGCCAGCAGCCAAGGGGTACCTTGGCAGAACTTGAACACTGAAGCTTTCTTT. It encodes CASSQGVPWQNLNTEAFF.

This CDR3 is CASTKLTGEQYF. The DNA of the CDR3 is TGTGCCAGCACCAAATTAACAGGGGAGCAGTACTTC. The genes are TRBV28 and TRBJ2-7, with D possibly TRBD1 on 6 matching bases. Germline V lookup: CDR1 MDHEN, CDR2 SYDVKM. Trimming cost V 7 bases and J 7 bases, with 14 bases left between them. There are 12 residues in the CDR3.

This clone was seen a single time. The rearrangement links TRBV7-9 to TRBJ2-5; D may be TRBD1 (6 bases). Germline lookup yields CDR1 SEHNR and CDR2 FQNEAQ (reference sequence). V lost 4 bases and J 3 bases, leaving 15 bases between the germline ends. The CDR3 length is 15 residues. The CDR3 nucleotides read TGTGCCAGCAGCTATCCGGGACACATAAAAGAGACCCAGTACTTC. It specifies CASSYPGHIKETQYF.

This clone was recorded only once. The CDR3 nucleotides are TGTGCCAGCCAGGCTAGCGGAGCTTACAATGAGCAGTTCTTC. Residues: CASQASGAYNEQFF. The chain combines TRBV7-2 with TRBJ2-1; 7 positions match TRBD2. Trimming took 8 bases from V and 4 from J; bases not matched to a gene: 8. This CDR3 contains 14 residues. The germline gives CDR1 SGHTA, CDR2 FQGNSA.

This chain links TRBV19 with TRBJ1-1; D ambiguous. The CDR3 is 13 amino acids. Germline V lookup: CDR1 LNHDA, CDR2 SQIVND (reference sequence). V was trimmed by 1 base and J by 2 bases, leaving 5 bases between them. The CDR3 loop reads CASSIVANTEAFF. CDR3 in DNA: TGTGCCAGTAGTATAGTGGCAAACACTGAAGCTTTCTTT.

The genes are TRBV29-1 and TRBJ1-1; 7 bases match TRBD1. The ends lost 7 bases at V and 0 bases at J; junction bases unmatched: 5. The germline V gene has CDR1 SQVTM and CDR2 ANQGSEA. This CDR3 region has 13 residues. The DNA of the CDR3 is TGCAGCGCCCACAGGGGAGTGAACACTGAAGCTTTCTTT. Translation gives CSAHRGVNTEAFF.

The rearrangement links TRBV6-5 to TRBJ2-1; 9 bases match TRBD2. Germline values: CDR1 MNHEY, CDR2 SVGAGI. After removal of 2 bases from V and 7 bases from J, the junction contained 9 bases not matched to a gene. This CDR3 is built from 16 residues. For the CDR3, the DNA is TGTGCCAGCAGTTACGCGGCGGGAGGGCCGTGGAATGAGCAGTTCTTC. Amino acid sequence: CASSYAAGGPWNEQFF.

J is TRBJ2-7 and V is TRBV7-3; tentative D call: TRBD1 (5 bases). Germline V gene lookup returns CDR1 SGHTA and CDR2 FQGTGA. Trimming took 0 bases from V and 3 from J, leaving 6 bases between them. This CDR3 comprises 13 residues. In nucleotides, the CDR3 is TGTGCCAGCAGCTTAACAGGGGACTACGAGCAGTACTTC. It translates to CASSLTGDYEQYF. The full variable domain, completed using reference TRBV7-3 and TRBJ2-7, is GAGVSQTPSNKVTEKGKYVELRCDPISGHTALYWYRQSLGQGPEFLIYFQGTGAADDSGLPNDRFFAVRPEGSVSTLKIQRTERGDSAVYLCASSLTGDYEQYFGPGTRLTVT.

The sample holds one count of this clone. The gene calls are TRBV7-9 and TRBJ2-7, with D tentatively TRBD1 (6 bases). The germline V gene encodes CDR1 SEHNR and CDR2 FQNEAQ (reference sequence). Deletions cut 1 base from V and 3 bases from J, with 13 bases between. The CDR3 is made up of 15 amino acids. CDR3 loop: CASSLGRQAGYEQYF. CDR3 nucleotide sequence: TGTGCCAGCAGCTTAGGTCGACAGGCCGGCTACGAGCAGTACTTC.

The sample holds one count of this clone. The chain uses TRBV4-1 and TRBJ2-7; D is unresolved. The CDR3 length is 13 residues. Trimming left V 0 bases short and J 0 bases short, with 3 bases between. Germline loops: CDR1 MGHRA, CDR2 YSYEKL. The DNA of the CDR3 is TGCGCCAGCAGCCAAGACACCTCCTACGAGCAGTACTTC. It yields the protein CASSQDTSYEQYF.

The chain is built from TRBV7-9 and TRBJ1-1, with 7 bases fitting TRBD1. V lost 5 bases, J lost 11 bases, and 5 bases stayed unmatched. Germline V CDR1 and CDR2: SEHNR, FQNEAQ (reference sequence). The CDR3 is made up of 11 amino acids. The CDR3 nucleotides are TGTGCCAGCAGCATAGGACAGGAGGCTTTCTTT. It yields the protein CASSIGQEAFF.

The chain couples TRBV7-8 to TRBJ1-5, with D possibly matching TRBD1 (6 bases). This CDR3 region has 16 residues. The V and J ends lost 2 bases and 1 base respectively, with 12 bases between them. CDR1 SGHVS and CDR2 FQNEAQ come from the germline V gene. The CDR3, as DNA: TGTGCCAGCAGCTTAAGCGGTAGGGGGAGCAATCAGCCCCAGCATTTT. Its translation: CASSLSGRGSNQPQHF.

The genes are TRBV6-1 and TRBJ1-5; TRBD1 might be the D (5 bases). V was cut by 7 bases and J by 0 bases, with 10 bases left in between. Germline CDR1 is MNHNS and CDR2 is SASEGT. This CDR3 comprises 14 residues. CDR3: CASKGLNSNQPQHF. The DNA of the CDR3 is TGTGCCAGCAAGGGGCTTAATAGCAATCAGCCCCAGCATTTT.

CDR3 loop: CASSPRSGGEKLFF. The CDR3 coding sequence is TGTGCCAGTAGTCCCCGGTCGGGAGGTGAAAAACTGTTTTTT. The chain employs TRBV19 and TRBJ1-4; no definite D call. The germline V and J ends were trimmed by 5 bases and 7 bases, with 14 bases remaining between them. Germline V CDR1 and CDR2: LNHDA, SQIVND (reference sequence). There are 14 residues in the CDR3.

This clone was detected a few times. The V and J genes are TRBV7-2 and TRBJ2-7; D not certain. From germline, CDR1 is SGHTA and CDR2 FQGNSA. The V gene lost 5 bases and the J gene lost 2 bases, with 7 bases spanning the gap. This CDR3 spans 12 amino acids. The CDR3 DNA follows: TGTGCCAGCAGCCTCTCACCCTACGAGCAGTACTTC. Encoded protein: CASSLSPYEQYF.